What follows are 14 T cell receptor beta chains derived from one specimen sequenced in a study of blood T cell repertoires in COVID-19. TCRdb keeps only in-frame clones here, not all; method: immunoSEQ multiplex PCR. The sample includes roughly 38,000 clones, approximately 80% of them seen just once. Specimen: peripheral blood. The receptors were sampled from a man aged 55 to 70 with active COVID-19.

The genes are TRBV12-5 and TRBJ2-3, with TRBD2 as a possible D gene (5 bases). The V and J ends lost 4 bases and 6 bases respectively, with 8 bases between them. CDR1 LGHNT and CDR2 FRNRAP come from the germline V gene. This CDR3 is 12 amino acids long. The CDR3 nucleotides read TGTGCTAGTGGTTCAACTAGGGATACGCAGTATTTT. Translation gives CASGSTRDTQYF.

The CDR3 DNA reads TGTGCCAGCAGCTCGACGGGGGACAGCTATAGCAATCAGCCCCAGCATTTT. Protein product: CASSSTGDSYSNQPQHF. The gene calls are TRBV11-2 and TRBJ1-5; TRBD1 matches at 7 bases. The CDR3 length is 17 residues. Germline lookup yields CDR1 SGHAT and CDR2 FQNNGV. V lost 4 bases and J lost 0; bases outside the gene matches: 9.

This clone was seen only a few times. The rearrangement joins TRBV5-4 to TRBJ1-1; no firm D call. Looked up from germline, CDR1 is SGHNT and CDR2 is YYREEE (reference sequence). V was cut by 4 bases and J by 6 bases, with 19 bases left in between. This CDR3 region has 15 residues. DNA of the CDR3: TGTGCCAGCAGCCTGGGAGCGGGTCCGGGGTCTGAAGCTTTCTTT. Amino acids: CASSLGAGPGSEAFF.

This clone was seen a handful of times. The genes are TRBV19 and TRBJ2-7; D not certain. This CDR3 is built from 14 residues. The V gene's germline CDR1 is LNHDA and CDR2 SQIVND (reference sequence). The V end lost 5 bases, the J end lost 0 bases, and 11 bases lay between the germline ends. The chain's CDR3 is CASSPRVYSYEQYF. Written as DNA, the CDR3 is TGTGCCAGTAGTCCCCGGGTCTACTCCTACGAGCAGTACTTC.

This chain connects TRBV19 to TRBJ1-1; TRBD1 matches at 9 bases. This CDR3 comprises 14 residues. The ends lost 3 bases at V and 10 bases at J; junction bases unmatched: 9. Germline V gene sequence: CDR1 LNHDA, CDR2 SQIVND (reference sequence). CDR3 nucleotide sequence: TGTGCCAGTAGTATCGCGAAGGACAGGGGAGCAGCTTTCTTT. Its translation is CASSIAKDRGAAFF.

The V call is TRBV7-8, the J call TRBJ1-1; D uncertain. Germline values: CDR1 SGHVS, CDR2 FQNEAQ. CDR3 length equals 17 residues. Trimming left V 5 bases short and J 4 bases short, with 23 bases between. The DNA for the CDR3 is TGTGCCAGCAGCCCTGGCAACATAAGGAGGTCGGGCACTGAAGCTTTCTTT. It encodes CASSPGNIRRSGTEAFF.

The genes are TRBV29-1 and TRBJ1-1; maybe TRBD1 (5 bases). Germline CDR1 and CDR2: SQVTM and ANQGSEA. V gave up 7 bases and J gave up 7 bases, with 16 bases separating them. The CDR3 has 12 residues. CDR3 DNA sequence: TGCAGCGCTCGGGTCGGGACTTTTGAAGCTTTCTTT. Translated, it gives CSARVGTFEAFF. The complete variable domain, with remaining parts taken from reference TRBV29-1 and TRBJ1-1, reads SAVISQKPSRDICQRGTSLTIQCQVDSQVTMMFWYRQQPGQSLTLIATANQGSEATYESGFVIDKFPISRPNLTFSTLTVSNMSPEDSSIYLCSARVGTFEAFFGQGTRLTVV.

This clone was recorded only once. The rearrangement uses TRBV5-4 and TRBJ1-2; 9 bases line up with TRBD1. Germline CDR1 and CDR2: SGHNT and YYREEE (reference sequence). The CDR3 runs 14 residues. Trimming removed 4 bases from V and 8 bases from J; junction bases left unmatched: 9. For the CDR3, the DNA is TGTGCCAGCAGCCCACGGACAGGGGTGAACGGCTACACCTTC. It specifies CASSPRTGVNGYTF.

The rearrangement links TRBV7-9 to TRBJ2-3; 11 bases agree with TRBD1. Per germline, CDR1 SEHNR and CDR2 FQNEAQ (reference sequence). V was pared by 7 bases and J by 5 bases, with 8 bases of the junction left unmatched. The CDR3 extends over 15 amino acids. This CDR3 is CASTPGQGEVDTQYF. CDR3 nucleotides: TGTGCCAGCACCCCGGGACAGGGGGAGGTAGATACGCAGTATTTT. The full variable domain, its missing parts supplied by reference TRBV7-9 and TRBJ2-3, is DTGVSQNPRHKITKRGQNVTFRCDPISEHNRLYWYRQTLGQGPEFLTYFQNEAQLEKSRLLSDRFSAERPKGSFSTLEIQRTEQGDSAMYLCASTPGQGEVDTQYFGPGTRLTVL.

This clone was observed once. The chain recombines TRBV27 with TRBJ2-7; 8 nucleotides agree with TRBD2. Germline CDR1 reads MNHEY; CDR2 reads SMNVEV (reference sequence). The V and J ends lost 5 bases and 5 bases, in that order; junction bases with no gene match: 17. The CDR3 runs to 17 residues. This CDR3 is CASSPMGGGMFWDEQYF. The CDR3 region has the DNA TGTGCCAGCAGTCCTATGGGCGGGGGGATGTTTTGGGACGAGCAGTACTTC.

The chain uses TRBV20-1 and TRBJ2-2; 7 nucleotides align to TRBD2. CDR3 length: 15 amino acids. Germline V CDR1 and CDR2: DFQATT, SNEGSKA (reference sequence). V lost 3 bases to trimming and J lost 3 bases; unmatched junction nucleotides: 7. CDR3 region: CSASVSGRYTGELFF. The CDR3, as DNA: TGCAGTGCTAGTGTGTCCGGGAGGTACACCGGGGAGCTGTTTTTT.

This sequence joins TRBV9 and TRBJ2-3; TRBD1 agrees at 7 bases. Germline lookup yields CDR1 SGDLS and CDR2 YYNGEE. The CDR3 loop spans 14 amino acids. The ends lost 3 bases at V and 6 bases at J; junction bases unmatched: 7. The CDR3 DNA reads TGTGCCAGCAGCGCGCGGCAGGGGGTGGATACGCAGTATTTT. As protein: CASSARQGVDTQYF.

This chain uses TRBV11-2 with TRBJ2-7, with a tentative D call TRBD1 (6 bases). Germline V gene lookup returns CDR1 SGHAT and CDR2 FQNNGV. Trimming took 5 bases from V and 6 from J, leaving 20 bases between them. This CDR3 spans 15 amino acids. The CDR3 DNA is TGTGCCAGCAGCCAGATCAGGGGCATCCCACGCGAGCAGTACTTC. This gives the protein CASSQIRGIPREQYF.

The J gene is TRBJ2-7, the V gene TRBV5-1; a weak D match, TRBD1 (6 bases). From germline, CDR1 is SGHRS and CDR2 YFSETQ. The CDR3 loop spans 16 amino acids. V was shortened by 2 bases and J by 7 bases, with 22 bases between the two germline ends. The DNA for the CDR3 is TGCGCCAGCAGCTTAGGTGGGACAACAAAAGTCCGGGAGCAGTACTTC. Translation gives CASSLGGTTKVREQYF.